These T cell receptor beta chains were read from a single sample in a study of T cells in Graves' hyperthyroidism and ophthalmopathy. TCRdb redid the calling of the multiplex PCR reads with MiXCR, one entry per CDR3 protein. Among some 320,000 distinct CDR3 sequences listed, around 15% were seen once. The sample comprised blood. Source of these receptors: a woman in her forties with Graves' ophthalmopathy. Each CDR3 is given with its conserved first and last residue. A D gene is named only where the DNA matches it firmly. Clone size appears in some rows only: once, few, many, or a class for an expanded clone.

d_gene	abundance	v_gene	j_gene	CDR3nt	CDR3aa
-	few	TRBV14	TRBJ2-5	TGTGCCAGCAGCCAAGTAGTATCTTCTTATCGAGAGACCCAGTACTTC	CASSQVVSSYRETQYF
-	many	TRBV20-1	TRBJ2-5	TGCAGTGCTAGAGATCAGATTAGGCGAGAGACCCAGTACTTC	CSARDQIRRETQYF
TRBD2	-	TRBV5-6	TRBJ2-5	TGTGCCAGCAGCCGTGGACTAGCGAGCCAAGAGACCCAGTACTTC	CASSRGLASQETQYF
-	-	TRBV5-5	TRBJ1-1	TGTGCCAGCAGCGTACCCAGGGGCGTGGGGACTGAAGCTTTCTTT	CASSVPRGVGTEAFF
-	-	TRBV7-8	TRBJ2-1	TGTGCCAGCAGCTTAGAGGGGGTTTGGGGTGAGCAGTTCTTC	CASSLEGVWGEQFF
TRBD2	few	TRBV19	TRBJ2-5	TGTGCCAGTAGTGCACTAGCGGGAGGGGGGGAGACCCAGTACTTC	CASSALAGGGETQYF
-	many	TRBV6-2/TRBV6-3	TRBJ2-7	TGTGCCAGCAGTTACTCGTTCTGGAACGAGCAGTACTTC	CASSYSFWNEQYF
-	many	TRBV9	TRBJ2-5	TGTGCCAGCAGCCCTGGCCCACAGGGGAGGGGAGAGACCCAGTACTTC	CASSPGPQGRGETQYF
TRBD1	many	TRBV6-1	TRBJ1-5	TGTGCCAGCAGTGGTCCGGGACAGGGCAATCAGCCCCAGCATTTT	CASSGPGQGNQPQHF
-	few	TRBV20-1	TRBJ2-7	TGCAGGGCAGCCGGGGGCTACGAGCAGTACTTC	CRAAGGYEQYF
-	few	TRBV3-1	TRBJ1-4	TGTGCCAGCAGCCAAGATTGGGGATTTAATGAAAAACTGTTTTTT	CASSQDWGFNEKLFF